This T cell receptor (beta chain) originates from a study of blood T cell repertoires in COVID-19. Recruits, aged about 18 to 100 years, lived in 20 to 30 US areas. TCRdb's copy holds only in-frame clones and misses some; the assay was immunoSEQ multiplex PCR. The data hold 150,000 to 200,000 clones, with around 83% observed a single time. V lost 5 bases to trimming and J lost 1 base, with 16 bases between them. Looked up from germline, CDR1 is SGDLS and CDR2 is YYNGEE. There are 15 residues in the CDR3. The V gene is TRBV9, the J gene TRBJ2-7; the D gene is possibly TRBD1 (6 bases). This receptor was obtained from a woman aged 45-65 years in a cohort exposed to, infected with or recovered from COVID-19 (not recorded which). The material sequenced was PBMCs or T cells enriched from blood (not recorded which). This CDR3 reads CASSKSGVPSYEQYF. For the CDR3, the DNA is TGTGCCAGCAGTAAGTCAGGGGTCCCTTCCTACGAGCAGTACTTC.